A single T cell receptor beta chain is shown here with its context. The sample originates from a study of blood T cell repertoires in COVID-19. Study-wide background: The samples span acute and convalescent COVID-19 from the United States, Italy and Spain.

The CDR3 loop spans 17 amino acids. CDR1 MDHEN and CDR2 SYDVKM come from the germline V gene. Trimming stripped 3 bases from V and 2 bases from J, with 14 bases between. Profiling relied on immunoSEQ multiplex PCR, and the TCRdb table lists in-frame clones only, not all of them. The sample lists 95,000 to 100,000 clones, about 80% occurring once. This clonotype was obtained from a human donor in a cohort sampled during active COVID-19. Source material: peripheral blood. V gene TRBV28 combines with J gene TRBJ1-6; D gene ambiguous. CDR3 nucleotides: TGTGCCAGCAGTTTTCTCGACACCGGGGCCTATAATTCACCCCTCCACTTT. Protein sequence: CASSFLDTGAYNSPLHF.